This T cell receptor beta chain derives from a study of blood T cell repertoires in COVID-19. Study context: The analysed material was cDNA or gDNA that came from T cells, B-cell-depleted T cells, or PBMCs.

This clone appeared a few times. Original methodology: Using reference gene primer amplification, nucleated cell counts were estimated. TCRdb's table, derived via immunoSEQ multiplex PCR, lists solely in-frame clones and lacks some. V and J calls and clone size come straight from that table; D and trimming were deduced from the DNA. The table shows 53,000 or so clones, with about 88% occurring only once. CDR3 length: 11 residues. Trimming took off 7 bases at V and 7 bases at J, with 11 bases between the two ends. The germline gives CDR1 MDHEN, CDR2 SYDVKM. The TCR was taken from a man between 65 and 85 years old with active COVID-19. The chain recombines TRBV28 with TRBJ2-7; no reliable D call. The sequencing input was peripheral blood. The CDR3, as DNA: TGTGCCAGCACCTCGAAGACTGAGCAGTACTTC. It is translated as CASTSKTEQYF.